The sequence of this TCR beta chain was determined in a study of siplizumab effects on memory and regulatory T cells. Study-wide findings and caveats: The alloresponse seemed to draw substantially on naive T cells, which appeared more diverse than memory cells.

The trim removed 2 bases at V and 2 bases at J, leaving 1 base unmatched. The V gene's germline CDR1 is MNHNY and CDR2 SVGAGI (reference sequence). CDR3 size: 15 residues. Only in-frame clones appear in the TCRdb table, and some are missing; sequencing was by immunoSEQ multiplex PCR. The table includes roughly 9,000 clones, over 60% detected once. This clone has just a few counts. Its antigen remains unknown. V usage is TRBV6-6 and J usage is TRBJ2-3, with 10 bases matching TRBD2. What was sequenced was effector memory CD8+ T cells sorted from blood. Subset here: unstimulated CD8+ effector memory T cells. The origin of this receptor is a human donor in good health. This chain's CDR3 is CASSYGTSATDTQYF. CDR3 nucleotides: TGTGCCAGCAGTTACGGGACTAGCGCCACAGATACGCAGTATTTT.